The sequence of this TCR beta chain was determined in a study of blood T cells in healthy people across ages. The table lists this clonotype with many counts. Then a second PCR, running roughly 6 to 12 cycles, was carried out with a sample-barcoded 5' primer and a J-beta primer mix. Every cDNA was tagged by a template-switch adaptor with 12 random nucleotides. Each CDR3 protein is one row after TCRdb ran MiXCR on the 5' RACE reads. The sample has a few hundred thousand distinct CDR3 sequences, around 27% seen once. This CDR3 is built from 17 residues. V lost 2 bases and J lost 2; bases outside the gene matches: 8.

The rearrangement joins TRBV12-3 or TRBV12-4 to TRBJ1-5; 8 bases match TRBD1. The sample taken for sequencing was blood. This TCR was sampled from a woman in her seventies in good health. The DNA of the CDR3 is TGTGCCAGCAGTTTACCAACAGGGGGTAGTCGCAATCAGCCCCAGCATTTT. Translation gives CASSLPTGGSRNQPQHF.